The 22 T cell receptor beta chains in this list originate from one sample, sequenced in a study of T cell responses to AZD1222 COVID-19 vaccine. Here immunoSEQ multiplex PCR was the method, and the copy in TCRdb shows in-frame clones only, minus some. The data show about 110,000 clones, with 92% seen just once and 7.5% to 9% held by the top ten. This material consisted of peripheral blood, taken on day 0 of AZD1222 vaccination. Receptors were obtained from an adult in good health.

The genes are TRBV7-9 and TRBJ1-1, with TRBD1 identical over 8 bases. Germline V gene sequence: CDR1 SEHNR, CDR2 FQNEAQ (reference sequence). The V segment lost 5 bases and the J segment 10 bases; nucleotides outside the gene matches: 3. The CDR3 runs to 11 residues. CDR3 loop: CASSDDRGAFF. CDR3 sequence (DNA): TGTGCCAGCAGCGACGACAGGGGAGCTTTCTTT.

The V gene is TRBV10-1, the J gene TRBJ2-3, with D possibly matching TRBD1 (6 bases). The CDR3 runs 17 residues. Trimming stripped 3 bases from V and 2 bases from J, with 18 bases between. Germline-derived CDR1 and CDR2 are WNHNN and SYGVQD (reference sequence). The CDR3 DNA reads as TGCGCCAGCAGTGATGTGGCAGGGGATAGTTTCACAGATACGCAGTATTTT. As protein: CASSDVAGDSFTDTQYF.

The genes are TRBV3-1 (or the pseudogene TRBV3-2) and TRBJ1-2; no definite D call. Germline loops: CDR1 LGHDT, CDR2 YNNKEL (reference sequence). Trimming took 3 bases from V and 8 from J, leaving 7 bases between them. CDR3 size: 11 residues. This chain's CDR3 is CASSQRAGYTF. CDR3 DNA: TGTGCCAGCAGCCAGAGGGCCGGCTACACCTTC.

In DNA form, the CDR3 reads TGTGCCTCCCTTTGGGCCCACAACGACTATGGCTACACCTTC. Translating gives CASLWAHNDYGYTF. V is TRBV30 and J is TRBJ1-2, with D unresolved. Germline CDR1 and CDR2: GTSNPN and SVGIG (reference sequence). CDR3 size: 14 residues. Trimming left V 7 bases short and J 3 bases short, with 18 bases between. Full variable domain (rest looked up from reference TRBV30 and TRBJ1-2): SQTIHQWPATLVQPVGSPLSLECTVEGTSNPNLYWYRQAAGRGLQLLFYSVGIGQISSEVPQNLSASRPQDRQFILSSKKLLLSDSGFYLCASLWAHNDYGYTFGSGTRLTVV.

CDR3: CARADRDYGYTF. The CDR3 coding sequence is TGTGCCAGAGCGGACAGGGACTATGGCTACACCTTC. The chain employs TRBV2 and TRBJ1-2; 8 bases align to TRBD1. Per germline, CDR1 SNHLY and CDR2 FYNNEI. The length of the CDR3 is 12 residues. The V and J ends lost 9 bases and 3 bases, in that order; junction bases with no gene match: 3. The whole variable domain, remainder taken from reference TRBV2 and TRBJ1-2, is EPEVTQTPSHQVTQMGQEVILRCVPISNHLYFYWYRQILGQKVEFLVSFYNNEISEKSEIFDDQFSVERPDGSNFTLKIRSTKLEDSAMYFCARADRDYGYTFGSGTRLTVV.

V usage is TRBV5-1 and J usage is TRBJ2-1; D ambiguous. Between the trimmed V and J ends, which lost 5 bases and 8 bases, there was a span of 5 bases. This CDR3 region has 10 residues. The V gene's germline CDR1 is SGHRS and CDR2 YFSETQ. The CDR3: CASRGHEQFF. The CDR3, as DNA: TGCGCCAGCAGAGGACATGAGCAGTTCTTC. Looking up the rest from reference TRBV5-1 and TRBJ2-1 gives the full variable domain: KAGVTQTPRYLIKTRGQQVTLSCSPISGHRSVSWYQQTPGQGLQFLFEYFSETQRNKGNFPGRFSGRQFSNSRSEMNVSTLELGDSALYLCASRGHEQFFGPGTRLTVL.

The chain links TRBV6-5 to TRBJ1-5; D may be TRBD1 (6 bases). Trimming stripped 7 bases from V and 3 bases from J, with 10 bases between. CDR1 and CDR2 (germline): MNHEY, SVGAGI. The CDR3 spans 13 residues. CDR3 DNA: TGTGCCAGCAAACGACAGGCCAATCAGCCCCAGCATTTT. It codes for CASKRQANQPQHF.

The chain combines TRBV27 with TRBJ1-1, with D unresolved. V gave up 2 bases and J gave up 1 base, with 8 bases separating them. From germline, CDR1 is MNHEY and CDR2 SMNVEV (reference sequence). CDR3 length: 14 residues. The DNA for the CDR3 is TGTGCCAGCAGTTTACTCCGGCAGAACACTGAAGCTTTCTTT. Translation: CASSLLRQNTEAFF.

This chain connects TRBV5-4 to TRBJ2-3, with D perhaps given as TRBD1 or TRBD2 (6 bases each). Looked up from germline, CDR1 is SGHNT and CDR2 is YYREEE (reference sequence). The CDR3 runs to 13 residues. Between the trimmed V and J ends, which lost 3 bases and 4 bases, there was a span of 9 bases. The CDR3 sequence is CASSSGAADTQYF. CDR3 DNA sequence: TGTGCCAGCAGCTCGGGGGCCGCAGATACGCAGTATTTT.

The chain recombines TRBV23-1 with TRBJ1-2; TRBD1 might be the D (5 bases). TRBV23-1 is labeled an ORF, and its function is uncertain. V lost 4 bases and J 0 bases, leaving 15 bases between the germline ends. CDR3 length: 16 amino acids. Written as DNA, the CDR3 is TGCGCCAGCAGTCGGGGGGTCCTTTCGTCTAACTATGGCTACACCTTC. As protein: CASSRGVLSSNYGYTF.

This chain uses TRBV6-5 with TRBJ2-1, with 8 nucleotides matching TRBD1. Looked up from germline, CDR1 is MNHEY and CDR2 is SVGAGI. The CDR3 contains 13 residues. V shed 2 bases and J 8 bases; nucleotides not matched to a gene: 2. The CDR3: CASSYQTGDEQFF. For the CDR3, the DNA is TGTGCCAGCAGTTACCAGACAGGGGATGAGCAGTTCTTC.

The chain carries TRBV6-6 and TRBJ1-2; 8 nucleotides line up with TRBD1. With 6 bases clipped from V and 5 bases from J, the junction kept 11 bases outside the gene matches. This CDR3 contains 15 residues. Germline V gene lookup returns CDR1 MNHNY and CDR2 SVGAGI (reference sequence). The CDR3 DNA sequence: TGTGCCAGCAGAGTTACCCGCGACAGGGGATATGGCTACACCTTC. Translating gives CASRVTRDRGYGYTF.

CDR3 nucleotides: TGTGCCAGCAGCTTGGCCGGGACTTACTCTGGAAACACCATATATTTT. Its protein product is CASSLAGTYSGNTIYF. The J gene is TRBJ1-3, the V gene TRBV5-4, with TRBD1 as a possible D gene (5 bases). CDR1 and CDR2 (germline): SGHNT, YYREEE (reference sequence). V was cut by 0 bases and J by 0 bases, with 10 bases left in between. The length of the CDR3 is 16 residues. Supplemented by reference TRBV5-4 and TRBJ1-3, the full variable domain reads ETGVTQSPTHLIKTRGQQVTLRCSSQSGHNTVSWYQQALGQGPQFIFQYYREEENGRGNFPPRFSGLQFPNYSSELNVNALELDDSALYLCASSLAGTYSGNTIYFGEGSWLTVV.

This clone has just one count. The rearrangement uses TRBV28 and TRBJ1-2; 9 nucleotides align to TRBD1. Germline loops: CDR1 MDHEN, CDR2 SYDVKM. V shed 4 bases and J 11 bases; nucleotides not matched to a gene: 2. The CDR3 is made up of 11 amino acids. CDR3 in DNA: TGTGCCAGCAGTTCGACAGGGGGATACACCTTC. Translated, it gives CASSSTGGYTF.

V usage is TRBV3-1 (or the pseudogene TRBV3-2) and J usage is TRBJ1-6; 8 bases are a match to TRBD1. CDR3 size: 16 residues. J lost 3 bases, V lost 5 bases, and 6 bases had no gene match. The germline V gene has CDR1 LGHDT and CDR2 YNNKEL (reference sequence). The CDR3 loop reads CASSAQGAGYNSPLHF. The CDR3 DNA is TGTGCCAGCAGCGCGCAGGGGGCCGGCTATAATTCACCCCTCCACTTT.

V and J are TRBV10-1 and TRBJ2-1; 12 positions agree with TRBD2. This CDR3 spans 15 amino acids. Per the germline V gene, CDR1 is WNHNN and CDR2 is SYGVQD (reference sequence). After removal of 2 bases from V and 4 bases from J, the junction contained 0 bases not matched to a gene. CDR3: CASSEGLAGYNEQFF. Written as DNA, the CDR3 is TGCGCCAGCAGTGAGGGACTAGCGGGGTACAATGAGCAGTTCTTC.

V and J are TRBV27 and TRBJ1-1; TRBD1 matches 11 bases. Trimming at V came to 1 base and at J to 3 bases, leaving 13 bases not matched to a gene. The V gene's germline CDR1 is MNHEY and CDR2 SMNVEV (reference sequence). The CDR3 spans 19 residues. The CDR3 DNA reads TGTGCCAGCAGTTTATTTCGTGCAGGGACAGGGGGGCGGGACACTGAAGCTTTCTTT. Translated: CASSLFRAGTGGRDTEAFF.

This chain joins TRBV3-1 (or the pseudogene TRBV3-2) and TRBJ1-4; TRBD1 matches 7 bases. Trimming at V came to 5 bases and at J to 0 bases, leaving 6 bases not matched to a gene. The CDR3 has 16 residues. The germline V gene encodes CDR1 LGHDT and CDR2 YNNKEL (reference sequence). The CDR3: CASSFRTGSTNEKLFF. In DNA, the CDR3 is TGTGCCAGCAGCTTTCGGACAGGATCAACTAATGAAAAACTGTTTTTT.

The chain carries TRBV7-2 and TRBJ2-6, with TRBD1 matching 8 bases. The CDR3 is 18 residues long. The germline V gene has CDR1 SGHTA and CDR2 FQGNSA. Trimming cost V 5 bases and J 4 bases; bases outside gene matches: 13. The CDR3 loop reads CASSDPGQGYLGANVLTF. The CDR3 DNA is TGTGCCAGCAGCGACCCTGGACAGGGTTATCTAGGGGCCAACGTCCTGACTTTC.

The CDR3 protein is CASSLALGQAYGYTF. CDR3 sequence (DNA): TGTGCCAGCAGCTTGGCCTTGGGACAGGCGTATGGCTACACCTTC. The chain couples TRBV5-4 to TRBJ1-2, with 8 bases identical to TRBD1. CDR3 length equals 15 residues. CDR1 is SGHNT and CDR2 is YYREEE in the germline V gene (reference sequence). V lost 0 bases to trimming and J lost 5 bases; unmatched junction nucleotides: 6.

This chain uses TRBV3-1 (or the pseudogene TRBV3-2) with TRBJ1-5, with D uncertain. V lost 3 bases and J 7 bases, leaving 7 bases between the germline ends. The CDR3 runs to 12 residues. CDR1 LGHDT and CDR2 YNNKEL come from the germline V gene (reference sequence). CDR3 DNA sequence: TGTGCCAGCAGCCAGGGCCCCCAGCCCCAGCATTTT. Protein sequence: CASSQGPQPQHF.

The chain joins TRBV5-6 to TRBJ1-1, with D perhaps TRBD1 (5 bases). CDR3 length: 13 residues. V was pared by 10 bases and J by 3 bases, with 16 bases between. Germline loops: CDR1 SGHDT, CDR2 YYEEEE. Written as DNA, the CDR3 is TGTGCCTGGGCTGGGGCTGGAGACACTGAAGCTTTCTTT. Translated, it gives CAWAGAGDTEAFF.